What follows are 26 T cell receptor beta chains derived from one specimen sequenced in a study of blood T cell repertoires in COVID-19 (dated by TCRdb to 2020 to 2022). Library construction relied on the immunoSEQ multiplex PCR assay. The immuneACCESS repertoire file appears here via TCRdb, limited to in-frame rearrangements. These files lack a portion of the clones; in checked studies, under half of the deficit traces to unresolved V genes, and the cause of the others is not known. The sample table holds about 300,000 clones, of which roughly nine tenths were seen once. The ten largest clones take up under 6.5% of the sample. The sample consisted of PBMCs or T cells enriched from blood (not recorded which). The receptors stem from a woman aged 25-40 years who had recovered from COVID-19.

The J gene is TRBJ1-2, the V gene TRBV18; D uncertain. Trimming took off 2 bases at V and 8 bases at J, with 12 bases between the two ends. The germline V gene has CDR1 KGHSH and CDR2 LQKENI. The CDR3 contains 13 residues. As DNA, the CDR3 is TGTGCCAGCTCACCAGGTCCAGGCGAGGGCTACACCTTC. This encodes CASSPGPGEGYTF.

This clone was counted a few times. The chain has TRBV4-1 and TRBJ1-3, with unresolved D. The CDR3 length is 16 residues. Between the trimmed V and J ends, which lost 3 bases and 4 bases, there was a span of 16 bases. CDR1 and CDR2 from the germline V gene are MGHRA and YSYEKL. CDR3 in amino acids: CASSHIRAGSGNTIYF. In nucleotides, the CDR3 is TGCGCCAGCAGCCATATCCGCGCGGGGTCAGGAAACACCATATATTTT.

The chain has TRBV7-9 and TRBJ1-5; TRBD1 matches 7 bases. V gave up 4 bases and J gave up 3 bases; unmatched junction bases: 3. This CDR3 has 14 amino acids. CDR1 and CDR2 (germline): SEHNR, FQNEAQ (reference sequence). CDR3 nucleotides: TGTGCCAGCAGCTCGGACAGGACCAATCAGCCCCAGCATTTT. Translated: CASSSDRTNQPQHF.

The V and J genes are TRBV6-5 and TRBJ1-2; perhaps TRBD1 as D (5 bases). CDR1 is MNHEY, CDR2 SVGAGI, per germline. The V and J ends lost 6 bases and 5 bases respectively, with 13 bases between them. This CDR3 is built from 13 residues. The CDR3 DNA is TGTGCCAGCAGCTTGGGGGGGATGTATGGCTACACCTTC. The encoded protein is CASSLGGMYGYTF.

The rearrangement joins TRBV27 to TRBJ1-5, with D uncertain. Germline V gene data show CDR1 as MNHEY and CDR2 as SMNVEV (reference sequence). The V gene lost 3 bases and the J gene lost 0 bases, with 9 bases spanning the gap. The CDR3 spans 15 residues. CDR3 loop: CASSFARSSNQPQHF. CDR3 nucleotide sequence: TGTGCCAGCAGTTTTGCCAGATCTAGCAATCAGCCCCAGCATTTT.

This clone was picked up a small number of times. The genes are TRBV19 and TRBJ1-2; TRBD1 aligns across 7 bases. The CDR3 covers 17 residues. CDR1 is LNHDA and CDR2 is SQIVND in the germline V gene (reference sequence). Trimming at V came to 3 bases and at J to 3 bases, leaving 13 bases not matched to a gene. The CDR3 loop reads CASSIRGRGDQDYGYTF. In DNA, the CDR3 is TGTGCCAGTAGTATCCGCGGCAGGGGGGATCAGGACTATGGCTACACCTTC. Full variable domain (rest looked up from reference TRBV19 and TRBJ1-2): DGGITQSPKYLFRKEGQNVTLSCEQNLNHDAMYWYRQDPGQGLRLIYYSQIVNDFQKGDIAEGYSVSREKKESFPLTVTSAQKNPTAFYLCASSIRGRGDQDYGYTFGSGTRLTVV.

The chain combines TRBV7-9 with TRBJ1-5; D unresolved. Trimming left V 5 bases short and J 0 bases short, with 17 bases between. The CDR3 totals 17 residues. Germline CDR1 reads SEHNR; CDR2 reads FQNEAQ (reference sequence). The DNA for the CDR3 is TGTGCCAGCAGCGGTTGGACGGAGGGTTATAGCAATCAGCCCCAGCATTTT. Protein sequence: CASSGWTEGYSNQPQHF.

There are a few counts of this clone. This sample includes further DNA sequences coding for the same CDR3. The CDR3 here is CASSIGVYTGELFF. CDR3 bases: TGTGCCAGTAGTATCGGGGTGTACACCGGGGAGCTGTTTTTT. This chain uses TRBV19 with TRBJ2-2; D possibly corresponds to TRBD2 (5 bases). The CDR3 totals 14 residues. V was trimmed by 3 bases and J by 3 bases, leaving 8 bases between them. Germline lookup yields CDR1 LNHDA and CDR2 SQIVND (reference sequence). Looking up the rest from reference TRBV19 and TRBJ2-2 gives the full variable domain: DGGITQSPKYLFRKEGQNVTLSCEQNLNHDAMYWYRQDPGQGLRLIYYSQIVNDFQKGDIAEGYSVSREKKESFPLTVTSAQKNPTAFYLCASSIGVYTGELFFGEGSRLTVL.

This clone has just one count. The J gene is TRBJ2-1, the V gene TRBV9; 10 bases line up with TRBD2. With V trimmed by 4 bases and J by 5 bases, 6 bases remained unmatched. Germline V gene lookup returns CDR1 SGDLS and CDR2 YYNGEE. The CDR3 is 15 residues long. The CDR3 sequence is CASSPLAGANNEQFF. Written as DNA, the CDR3 is TGTGCCAGCAGCCCGCTAGCGGGGGCGAACAATGAGCAGTTCTTC.

The genes are TRBV6-5 and TRBJ1-1, with 7 positions matching TRBD1. This CDR3 comprises 15 residues. Germline V gene lookup returns CDR1 MNHEY and CDR2 SVGAGI. V shed 6 bases and J 2 bases; nucleotides not matched to a gene: 9. CDR3 sequence: CASSPEGTANTEAFF. The CDR3 nucleotides read TGTGCCAGCAGCCCCGAGGGGACAGCCAACACTGAAGCTTTCTTT.

The chain combines TRBV6-1 with TRBJ1-4; D uncertain. The CDR3 spans 14 residues. Germline CDR1 and CDR2: MNHNS and SASEGT. The ends were cut back, 1 base at V and 4 bases at J, with 7 bases in the middle. DNA of the CDR3: TGTGCCAGCAGTGAAGGTGGCCGTAATGAAAAACTGTTTTTT. Its translation is CASSEGGRNEKLFF.

On this clone itself: Other nucleotide sequences in the sample specify the same CDR3. V and J are TRBV6-5 and TRBJ1-4; possibly TRBD1 for D (5 bases). This CDR3 spans 14 amino acids. Deletions cut 2 bases from V and 7 bases from J, with 11 bases between. Germline CDR1 MNHEY, CDR2 SVGAGI. The DNA for the CDR3 is TGTGCCAGCAGTTACAGTCAGGGAGGTGAAAAACTGTTTTTT. Its protein product is CASSYSQGGEKLFF.

The chain is built from TRBV5-6 and TRBJ2-5; 10 bases match TRBD2. The CDR3 has 16 amino acids. V lost 0 bases and J lost 5; bases outside the gene matches: 7. Looked up from germline, CDR1 is SGHDT and CDR2 is YYEEEE. The CDR3 sequence: CASSLVERGGRETQYF. The CDR3 nucleotides are TGTGCCAGCAGCTTGGTGGAGCGGGGGGGCCGGGAGACCCAGTACTTC.

The chain recombines TRBV6-5 with TRBJ1-3; D gene ambiguous. V was pared by 8 bases and J by 4 bases, with 12 bases between. Germline-derived CDR1 and CDR2 are MNHEY and SVGAGI. This CDR3 is built from 13 residues. CDR3 residues: CASSVPGGNTIYF. The CDR3 DNA reads TGTGCCAGCTCCGTCCCGGGAGGAAACACCATATATTTT.

The rearrangement joins TRBV9 to TRBJ2-2; 8 positions agree with TRBD2. The CDR3 is 15 residues long. Trimming cost V 3 bases and J 2 bases; bases outside gene matches: 3. Per germline, CDR1 SGDLS and CDR2 YYNGEE. CDR3 in amino acids: CASSARGANTGELFF. CDR3 bases: TGTGCCAGCAGCGCGCGGGGGGCCAACACCGGGGAGCTGTTTTTT.

The chain uses TRBV19 and TRBJ2-5; 7 nucleotides align to TRBD1. The V gene end was trimmed by 3 bases and the J gene end by 4 bases; junction bases not matched to a gene: 8. CDR3 length: 15 residues. Germline CDR1 reads LNHDA; CDR2 reads SQIVND (reference sequence). CDR3 sequence (DNA): TGTGCCAGTAGTATTGCAGGGGGTCTTGGAGAGACCCAGTACTTC. The encoded protein is CASSIAGGLGETQYF.

The gene calls are TRBV7-8 and TRBJ1-1; D might be TRBD1 (5 bases). The germline CDR1 and CDR2 sequences are SGHVS and FQNEAQ. Trimming took 5 bases from V and 7 from J, leaving 14 bases between them. CDR3 length: 13 amino acids. CDR3 protein: CASSTSEGYEAFF. CDR3 in DNA: TGTGCCAGCAGCACATCGGAGGGGTATGAAGCTTTCTTT.

The chain is built from TRBV5-6 and TRBJ1-1; 8 nucleotides align to TRBD1. Germline V gene lookup returns CDR1 SGHDT and CDR2 YYEEEE. Trimming at V came to 4 bases and at J to 1 base, leaving 6 bases not matched to a gene. The CDR3 covers 15 residues. The CDR3 loop is CASSPTDRGNTEAFF. The CDR3 DNA follows: TGTGCCAGCAGCCCTACCGACAGGGGGAACACTGAAGCTTTCTTT.

The chain recombines TRBV5-1 with TRBJ2-5; perhaps TRBD1 as D (6 bases). The CDR3 runs to 16 residues. CDR1 is SGHRS, CDR2 YFSETQ, per germline. With 1 base removed from V and 5 bases from J, the gap between germline ends came to 18 bases. CDR3 DNA sequence: TGCGCCAGCAGCTTGATGAGGACAGCTGATGGGGAGACCCAGTACTTC. This codes for CASSLMRTADGETQYF. Variable domain in full (rest from reference TRBV5-1 and TRBJ2-5): KAGVTQTPRYLIKTRGQQVTLSCSPISGHRSVSWYQQTPGQGLQFLFEYFSETQRNKGNFPGRFSGRQFSNSRSEMNVSTLELGDSALYLCASSLMRTADGETQYFGPGTRLLVL.

The chain is built from TRBV4-1 and TRBJ2-7; TRBD2 aligns across 7 bases. The CDR3 runs 17 residues. Germline CDR1 is MGHRA and CDR2 is YSYEKL. V gave up 0 bases and J gave up 0 bases; unmatched junction bases: 8. In DNA, the CDR3 is TGCGCCAGCAGCCAAGAGGGTATCGGGGGGATCTCCTACGAGCAGTACTTC. This translates into CASSQEGIGGISYEQYF.

The chain carries TRBV30 and TRBJ1-1; possibly TRBD1 for D (6 bases). The CDR3 length is 12 residues. Germline assignment: CDR1 GTSNPN and CDR2 SVGIG (reference sequence). V was cut by 4 bases and J by 6 bases, with 12 bases left in between. CDR3 sequence reads: CAWKQGFAEAFF. CDR3 DNA sequence: TGTGCCTGGAAACAGGGTTTCGCTGAAGCTTTCTTT.

The V and J genes are TRBV11-2 and TRBJ2-2; D is unresolved. The CDR3 has 15 residues. CDR1 is SGHAT and CDR2 is FQNNGV in the germline V gene. V lost 2 bases and J lost 0, with 7 bases in between. This chain's CDR3 is CASSLWATNTGELFF. CDR3 nucleotides: TGTGCCAGCAGCTTATGGGCTACGAACACCGGGGAGCTGTTTTTT. The full variable domain, in which reference TRBV11-2 and TRBJ2-2 provide the parts outside the CDR3, is EAGVAQSPRYKIIEKRQSVAFWCNPISGHATLYWYQQILGQGPKLLIQFQNNGVVDDSQLPKDRFSAERLKGVDSTLKIQPAKLEDSAVYLCASSLWATNTGELFFGEGSRLTVL.

This chain uses TRBV5-4 with TRBJ2-1, with TRBD2 matching 13 bases. Germline V gene lookup returns CDR1 SGHNT and CDR2 YYREEE (reference sequence). The J segment lost 0 bases and the V segment lost 4 bases, leaving 4 bases of the junction unmatched. The CDR3 extends over 17 amino acids. The CDR3 loop reads CASSPTSGGLSYNEQFF. Here the CDR3 DNA reads TGTGCCAGCAGCCCGACTAGCGGGGGGCTCTCCTACAATGAGCAGTTCTTC. Full variable domain (outside the CDR3, taken from reference TRBV5-4 and TRBJ2-1): ETGVTQSPTHLIKTRGQQVTLRCSSQSGHNTVSWYQQALGQGPQFIFQYYREEENGRGNFPPRFSGLQFPNYSSELNVNALELDDSALYLCASSPTSGGLSYNEQFFGPGTRLTVL.

This rearrangement joins TRBV29-1 to TRBJ2-4, with a possible D match to TRBD2 (5 bases). This CDR3 has 14 amino acids. Trimming removed 3 bases from V and 1 base from J, with 10 bases in between. Germline values: CDR1 SQVTM, CDR2 ANQGSEA. The CDR3 DNA is TGCAGCGTTGACGGGGTAGGGGCCAAAAACATTCAGTACTTC. It encodes CSVDGVGAKNIQYF.

This chain uses TRBV11-1 with TRBJ1-1, with 7 bases that match TRBD1. V lost 4 bases to trimming and J lost 5 bases; unmatched junction nucleotides: 10. The CDR3 sequence is 15 residues long. The V gene's germline CDR1 is SGHAT and CDR2 FQDESV (reference sequence). CDR3: CASSSHAPGGTEAFF. In DNA, the CDR3 is TGTGCCAGCAGCTCACACGCCCCAGGGGGAACTGAAGCTTTCTTT.

This clone showed up just once. V is TRBV12-3 or TRBV12-4 and J is TRBJ1-2; D is ambiguous. This CDR3 has 12 amino acids. Trimming left V 5 bases short and J 5 bases short, with 9 bases between. The CDR3: CASSARAYGYTF. In DNA form, the CDR3 reads TGTGCCAGCAGTGCGAGGGCGTATGGCTACACCTTC.